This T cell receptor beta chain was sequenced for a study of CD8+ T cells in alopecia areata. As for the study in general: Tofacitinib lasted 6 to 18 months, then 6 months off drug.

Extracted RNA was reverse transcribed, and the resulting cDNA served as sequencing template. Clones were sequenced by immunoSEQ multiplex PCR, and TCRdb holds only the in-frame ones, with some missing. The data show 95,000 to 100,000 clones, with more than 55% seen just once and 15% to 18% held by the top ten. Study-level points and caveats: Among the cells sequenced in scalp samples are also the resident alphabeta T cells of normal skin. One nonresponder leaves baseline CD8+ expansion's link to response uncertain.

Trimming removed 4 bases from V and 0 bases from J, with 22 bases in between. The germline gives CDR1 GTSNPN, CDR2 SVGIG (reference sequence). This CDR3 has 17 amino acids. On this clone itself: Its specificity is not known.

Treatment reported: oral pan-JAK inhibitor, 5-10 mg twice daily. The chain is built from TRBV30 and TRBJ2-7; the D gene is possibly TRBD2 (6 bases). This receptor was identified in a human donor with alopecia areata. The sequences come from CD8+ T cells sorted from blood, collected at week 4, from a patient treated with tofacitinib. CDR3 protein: CAWMIAAGRSSSYEQYF. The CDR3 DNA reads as TGTGCCTGGATGATAGCCGCGGGACGATCGAGCTCCTACGAGCAGTACTTC.